This T cell receptor (beta chain) was recovered during a study of tumor and adjacent non-tumor tissue in lung cancer. Background on the study: On average, productive TCRbeta reads reached some 4.2 million per sample.

The template was RNA from unsorted bulk tissue. The normal lung tissue was taken more than 3 cm from the tumor edge. V lost 7 bases and J lost 7; bases outside the gene matches: 13. Germline assignment: CDR1 MNHEY and CDR2 SVGEGT. The CDR3 has 15 amino acids. A modified ARM-PCR protocol with three rounds of nested PCR amplified TCRbeta. Each CDR3 protein is one row after TCRdb ran MiXCR on the multiplex PCR reads. This sample yields over 80,000 distinct CDR3 sequences, of which around 76% are seen a single time; about a fifth belongs to the top ten. The rearrangement joins TRBV6-2 or TRBV6-3 to TRBJ2-1, with 7 positions matching TRBD2. The clonotype was recovered from a woman in her forties or fifties with non-small cell lung cancer. The sequenced sample was distant non-tumor lung tissue. CDR3 region: CASNPGVAGVNEQFF. The CDR3 DNA is TGTGCCAGCAACCCCGGAGTAGCGGGCGTAAATGAGCAGTTCTTC.